The present T cell receptor (beta chain) was sequenced within a study of human T cells and chemical hapten exposure. Study details: Across samples, TCR yields varied, mostly owing to small differences in pooled library volumes.

This clonotype was observed many times. Described time point: patch test 2, 6 weeks after DPC sensitization. Treatment reported: therapeutic diphenylcyclopropenone sensitization with weekly scalp DPC. There are 17 residues in the CDR3. Germline V gene sequence: CDR1 SGDLS, CDR2 YYNGEE. Between the trimmed V and J ends, which lost 0 bases and 2 bases, there was a span of 18 bases. One entry per CDR3 protein results from TCRdb running MiXCR on the RACE reads. The table includes a few hundred thousand distinct CDR3 sequences, 6% to 7% detected once. The chain carries TRBV9 and TRBJ2-7, with D uncertain. This TCR was sampled from a woman younger than 30 with alopecia areata. Some clones in this sample may be carry-over from other donors' samples. Sample: whole blood, taken in connection with sensitization to the hapten diphenylcyclopropenone (DPC). CDR3: CASSVDSLGPGPYEQYF. The DNA for the CDR3 is TGTGCCAGCAGCGTAGATAGTCTCGGGCCCGGACCCTACGAGCAGTACTTC.